This T cell receptor (beta chain) derives from a study of T cell repertoires in cytomegalovirus infection. The sample holds a few counts of this clonotype. The antigen remains unidentified. V shed 5 bases and J 6 bases; nucleotides not matched to a gene: 12. Germline lookup yields CDR1 DFQATT and CDR2 SNEGSKA (reference sequence). The CDR3 has 15 amino acids. TCRdb re-called the reads through MiXCR, storing one row per CDR3 protein. The data hold roughly 730,000 distinct CDR3 sequences, with around a third observed a single time. The sequence was obtained from a human donor in good health (CMV status not recorded). Some clones in this sample may be carry-over from other donors' samples. This chain connects TRBV20-1 to TRBJ2-1, with 8 bases identical to TRBD1. Sequenced here: cultured PBMCs, sampled from culture after CMV antigen stimulation. In nucleotides, the CDR3 is TGCAGTGCTGTCACGCAGGGGGCGAGATCCAATGAGCAGTTCTTC. It encodes CSAVTQGARSNEQFF.